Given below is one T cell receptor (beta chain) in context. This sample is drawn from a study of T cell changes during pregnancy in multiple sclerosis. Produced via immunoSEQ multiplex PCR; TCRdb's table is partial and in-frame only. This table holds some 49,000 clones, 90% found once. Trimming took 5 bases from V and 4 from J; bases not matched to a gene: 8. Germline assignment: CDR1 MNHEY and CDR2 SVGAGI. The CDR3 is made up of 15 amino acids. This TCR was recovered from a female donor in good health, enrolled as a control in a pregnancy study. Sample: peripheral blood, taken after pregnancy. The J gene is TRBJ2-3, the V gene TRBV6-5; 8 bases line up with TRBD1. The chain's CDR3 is CASSRDRSFSDTQYF. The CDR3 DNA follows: TGTGCCAGCAGTCGGGACAGGTCGTTTTCAGATACGCAGTATTTT.